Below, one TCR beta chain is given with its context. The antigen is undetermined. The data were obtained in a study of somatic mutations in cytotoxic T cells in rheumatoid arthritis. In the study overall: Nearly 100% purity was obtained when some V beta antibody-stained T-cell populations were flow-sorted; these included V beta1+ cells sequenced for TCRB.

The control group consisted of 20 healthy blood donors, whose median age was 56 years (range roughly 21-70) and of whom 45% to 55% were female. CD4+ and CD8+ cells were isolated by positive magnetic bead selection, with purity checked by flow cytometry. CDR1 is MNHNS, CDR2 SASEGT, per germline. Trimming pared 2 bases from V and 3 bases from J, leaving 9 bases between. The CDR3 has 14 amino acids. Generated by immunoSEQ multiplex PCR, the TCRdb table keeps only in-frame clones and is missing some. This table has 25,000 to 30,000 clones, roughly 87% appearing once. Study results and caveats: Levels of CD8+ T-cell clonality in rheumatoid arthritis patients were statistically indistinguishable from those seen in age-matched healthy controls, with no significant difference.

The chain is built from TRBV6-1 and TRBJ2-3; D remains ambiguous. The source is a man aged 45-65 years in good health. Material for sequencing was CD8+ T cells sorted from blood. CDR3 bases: TGTGCCAGCAGTGAAATGGACGGTACAGATACGCAGTATTTT. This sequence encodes CASSEMDGTDTQYF.